This T cell receptor beta chain was identified in a study of CD8 T cells in ankylosing spondylitis. CDR1 and CDR2 (germline): MGHRA, YSYEKL. This CDR3 is 19 amino acids long. Germline trimming cut 1 base from V and 3 bases from J; bases unmatched to any gene: 16. TCRdb fed the 5' RACE reads into MiXCR, producing one record per CDR3 protein. The table lists 250,000 to 300,000 distinct CDR3 sequences, 15% to 20% of them singletons. The sequencing input was blood, either unsorted or a sorted T cell fraction (not recorded which). The receptor was isolated from a male donor with ankylosing spondylitis or in good health (not recorded which). This chain joins TRBV4-1 and TRBJ2-3, with TRBD2 matching 7 bases. The CDR3 region is CASSQAPRDYRIWTDTQYF. In nucleotides, the CDR3 is TGCGCCAGCAGCCAAGCCCCGCGGGACTATCGAATTTGGACAGATACGCAGTATTTT.